This TCR beta chain stems from a study of blood T cell repertoires in COVID-19. As for the study in general: There were acute and convalescent COVID-19 samples, and they came from the United States, Italy and Spain.

This CDR3 comprises 17 residues. The V segment lost 2 bases and the J segment 3 bases; nucleotides outside the gene matches: 7. Germline values: CDR1 LGHDT, CDR2 YNNKEL (reference sequence). How the authors handled the data: Researchers report that nucleated cell counts were estimated from reference gene primer amplification. Some clones are missing from TCRdb's copy, which holds only in-frame ones; the method was immunoSEQ multiplex PCR. Clonal size and the V and J genes are those of that table, whereas D and trimming came from the DNA. The table shows some 140,000 clones, with about 85% occurring only once.

The sample comprised peripheral blood. This clonotype was sampled from a man in his sixties with COVID-19, enrolled during active disease. V usage is TRBV3-1 (or the pseudogene TRBV3-2) and J usage is TRBJ2-6; 7 nucleotides agree with TRBD1. CDR3 nucleotides: TGTGCCAGCAGCCAAATGGCCAGGGGGTATGGGGCCAACGTCCTGACTTTC. It specifies CASSQMARGYGANVLTF.